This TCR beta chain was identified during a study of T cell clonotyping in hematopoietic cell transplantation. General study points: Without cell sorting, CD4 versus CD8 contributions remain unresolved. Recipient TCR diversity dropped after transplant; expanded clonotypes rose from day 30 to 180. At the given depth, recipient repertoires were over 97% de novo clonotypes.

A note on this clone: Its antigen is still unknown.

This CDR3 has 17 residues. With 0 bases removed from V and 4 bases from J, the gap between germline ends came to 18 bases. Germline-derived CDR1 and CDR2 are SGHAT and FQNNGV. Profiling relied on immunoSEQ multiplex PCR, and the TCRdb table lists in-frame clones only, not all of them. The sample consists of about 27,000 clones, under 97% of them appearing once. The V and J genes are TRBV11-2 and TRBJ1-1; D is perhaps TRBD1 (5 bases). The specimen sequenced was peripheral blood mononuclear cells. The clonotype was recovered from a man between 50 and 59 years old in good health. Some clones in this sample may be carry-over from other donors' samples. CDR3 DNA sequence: TGTGCCAGCAGCTTAGATCCTGGGCGGGCCGGGGGCACTGAAGCTTTCTTT. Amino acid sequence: CASSLDPGRAGGTEAFF.